This TCR beta chain comes out of a study of cytomegalovirus exposure and HLA in healthy donors. Study background: Counted in an early data release were 75 million to 85 million unique TCRs from HLA-typed donors. Notes on the study in general: In a later analysis, CMV-associated beta chains were mostly HLA-associated, it appeared. Productive rates of about 87% or about 30% were seen for most TCR beta V segments in an earlier analysis.

On this clone: As yet, its antigen is unknown.

With 60 Vbeta and 13 Jbeta primers, the PCR was carried out. Produced via immunoSEQ multiplex PCR; TCRdb's table is partial and in-frame only. Seen here are about 180,000 clones, roughly 77% observed once, and the top ten hold 1.5% to 2%. J was trimmed by 5 bases and V by 0 bases; bases with no gene match: 7. The CDR3 spans 16 residues. CDR1 and CDR2 from the germline V gene are SGDLS and YYNGEE. The rearrangement links TRBV9 to TRBJ2-7; 11 bases map to TRBD2. The sample taken for sequencing was PBMCs. The sequence was collected from a woman between 25 and 40 years old in good health and CMV-seronegative. The CDR3 sequence is CASSVASGGLGHEQYF. As DNA, the CDR3 is TGTGCCAGCAGCGTAGCTAGCGGGGGGCTCGGCCACGAGCAGTACTTC.